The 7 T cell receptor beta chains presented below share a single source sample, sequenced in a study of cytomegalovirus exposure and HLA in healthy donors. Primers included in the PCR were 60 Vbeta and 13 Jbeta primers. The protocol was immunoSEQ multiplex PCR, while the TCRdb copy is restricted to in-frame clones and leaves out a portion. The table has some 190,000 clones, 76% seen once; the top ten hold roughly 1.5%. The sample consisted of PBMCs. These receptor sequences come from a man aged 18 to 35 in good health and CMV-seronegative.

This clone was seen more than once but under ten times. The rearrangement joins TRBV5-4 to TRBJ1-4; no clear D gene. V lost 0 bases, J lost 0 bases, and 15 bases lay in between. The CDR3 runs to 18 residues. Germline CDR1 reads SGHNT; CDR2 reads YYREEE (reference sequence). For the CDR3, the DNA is TGTGCCAGCAGCTTGGGACTCACTAGCAGTTCAACTAATGAAAAACTGTTTTTT. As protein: CASSLGLTSSSTNEKLFF.

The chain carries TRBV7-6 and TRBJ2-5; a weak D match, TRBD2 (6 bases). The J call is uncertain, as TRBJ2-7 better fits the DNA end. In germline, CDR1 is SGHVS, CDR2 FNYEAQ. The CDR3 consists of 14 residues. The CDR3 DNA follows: TGTGCCAGCAGCCTTGGAGGGACTTCCTACGAGCAGTACTTC. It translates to CASSLGGTSYEQYF.

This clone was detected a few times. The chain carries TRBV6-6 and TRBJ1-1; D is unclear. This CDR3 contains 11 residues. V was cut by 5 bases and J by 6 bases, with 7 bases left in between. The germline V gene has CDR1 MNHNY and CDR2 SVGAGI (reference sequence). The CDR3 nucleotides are TGTGCCAGCAGTCCACTCGCTGAAGCTTTCTTT. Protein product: CASSPLAEAFF.

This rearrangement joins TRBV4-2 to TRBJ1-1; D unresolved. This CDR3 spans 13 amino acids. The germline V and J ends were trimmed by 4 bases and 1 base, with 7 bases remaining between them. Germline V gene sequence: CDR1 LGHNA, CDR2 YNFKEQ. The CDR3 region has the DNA TGTGCCAGCAGCCTTCCCCAGAACACTGAAGCTTTCTTT. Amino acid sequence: CASSLPQNTEAFF.

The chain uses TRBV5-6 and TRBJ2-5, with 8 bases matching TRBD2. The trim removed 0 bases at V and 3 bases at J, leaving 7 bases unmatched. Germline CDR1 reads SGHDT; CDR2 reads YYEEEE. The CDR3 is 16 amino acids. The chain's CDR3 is CASSLVFSGEKETQYF. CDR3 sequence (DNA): TGTGCCAGCAGCTTGGTGTTTAGCGGGGAGAAAGAGACCCAGTACTTC.

The CDR3 DNA follows: TGTGCCAGCTCACCACCAGACGCCCGGAGGGCCCAGTACTTC. Its translation: CASSPPDARRAQYF. The chain recombines TRBV18 with TRBJ2-5; D may be TRBD2 (6 bases). The CDR3 runs 14 residues. The germline gives CDR1 KGHSH, CDR2 LQKENI. The V end lost 0 bases, the J end lost 9 bases, and 14 bases lay between the germline ends. Based on the CDR3 plus reference TRBV18 and TRBJ2-5, the full variable domain is NAGVMQNPRHLVRRRGQEARLRCSPMKGHSHVYWYRQLPEEGLKFMVYLQKENIIDESGMPKERFSAEFPKEGPSILRIQQVVRGDSAAYFCASSPPDARRAQYFGPGTRLLVL.

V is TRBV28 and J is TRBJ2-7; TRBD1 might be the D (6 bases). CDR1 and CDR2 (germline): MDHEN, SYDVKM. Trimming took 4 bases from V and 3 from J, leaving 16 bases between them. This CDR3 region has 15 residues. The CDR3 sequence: CASSSGGTRNYEQYF. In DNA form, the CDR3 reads TGTGCCAGCAGTTCAGGTGGGACACGGAACTACGAGCAGTACTTC.